The T cell receptor beta chain under discussion was sequenced for a study of T cell changes during pregnancy in multiple sclerosis. This CDR3 spans 14 amino acids. Germline V gives CDR1 SGHVS, CDR2 FQNEAQ. V dropped 1 base and J dropped 5; count of bases not matched to a gene: 3. Generated by immunoSEQ multiplex PCR, the TCRdb table keeps only in-frame clones and is missing some. This table has about 68,000 clones, roughly 92% appearing once. This clone was observed once. The genes are TRBV7-8 and TRBJ2-3, with 7 bases that match TRBD1. This specimen was peripheral blood, taken after pregnancy. This sequence originates from a female donor in good health, enrolled as a control in a pregnancy study. In DNA form, the CDR3 reads TGTGCCAGCAGCTTAGTTGCAGGGGGAGATACGCAGTATTTT. It codes for CASSLVAGGDTQYF.